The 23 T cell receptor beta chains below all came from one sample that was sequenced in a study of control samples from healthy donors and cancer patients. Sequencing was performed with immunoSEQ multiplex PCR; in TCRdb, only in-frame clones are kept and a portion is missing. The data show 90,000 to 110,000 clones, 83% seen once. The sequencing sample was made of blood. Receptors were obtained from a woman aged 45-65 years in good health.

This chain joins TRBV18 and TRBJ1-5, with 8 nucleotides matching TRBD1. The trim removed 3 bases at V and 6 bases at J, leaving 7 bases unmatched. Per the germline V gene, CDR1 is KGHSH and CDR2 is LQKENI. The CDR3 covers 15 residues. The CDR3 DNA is TGTGCCAGCTCACCCCAGGGGGCAGGGGGTCAGCCCCAGCATTTT. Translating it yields CASSPQGAGGQPQHF.

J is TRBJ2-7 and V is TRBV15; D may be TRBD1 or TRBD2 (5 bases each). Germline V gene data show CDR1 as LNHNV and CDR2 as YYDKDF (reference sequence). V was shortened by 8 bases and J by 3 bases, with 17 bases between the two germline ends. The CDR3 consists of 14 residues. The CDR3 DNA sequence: TGTGCCACCGCCCCAGAGGGGTTAAGCTACGAGCAGTACTTC. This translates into CATAPEGLSYEQYF.

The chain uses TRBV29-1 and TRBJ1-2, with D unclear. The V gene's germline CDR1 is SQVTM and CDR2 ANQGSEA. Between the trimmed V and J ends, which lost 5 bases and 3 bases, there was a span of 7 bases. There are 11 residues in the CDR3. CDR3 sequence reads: CSVRVDYGYTF. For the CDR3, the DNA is TGCAGCGTTCGGGTGGACTATGGCTACACCTTC. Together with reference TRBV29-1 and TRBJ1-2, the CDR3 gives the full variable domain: SAVISQKPSRDICQRGTSLTIQCQVDSQVTMMFWYRQQPGQSLTLIATANQGSEATYESGFVIDKFPISRPNLTFSTLTVSNMSPEDSSIYLCSVRVDYGYTFGSGTRLTVV.

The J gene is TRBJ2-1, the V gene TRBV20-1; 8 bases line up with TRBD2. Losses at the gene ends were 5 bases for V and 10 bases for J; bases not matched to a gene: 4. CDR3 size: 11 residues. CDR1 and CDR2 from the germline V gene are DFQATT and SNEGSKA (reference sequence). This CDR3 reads CSAELADEQFF. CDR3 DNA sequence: TGCAGTGCTGAACTAGCGGACGAGCAGTTCTTC.

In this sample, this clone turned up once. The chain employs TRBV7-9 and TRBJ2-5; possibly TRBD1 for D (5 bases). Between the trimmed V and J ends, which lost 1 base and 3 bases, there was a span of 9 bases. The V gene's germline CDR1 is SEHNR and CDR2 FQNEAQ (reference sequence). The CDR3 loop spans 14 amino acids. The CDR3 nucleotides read TGTGCCAGCAGCTTAGTCAGGGATGAAGAGACCCAGTACTTC. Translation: CASSLVRDEETQYF.

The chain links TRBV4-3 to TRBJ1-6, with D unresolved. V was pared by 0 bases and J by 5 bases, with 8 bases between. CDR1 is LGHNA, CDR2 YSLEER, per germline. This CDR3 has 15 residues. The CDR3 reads CASSQDSPNNSPLHF. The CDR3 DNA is TGCGCCAGCAGCCAAGATAGCCCTAATAATTCACCCCTCCACTTT.

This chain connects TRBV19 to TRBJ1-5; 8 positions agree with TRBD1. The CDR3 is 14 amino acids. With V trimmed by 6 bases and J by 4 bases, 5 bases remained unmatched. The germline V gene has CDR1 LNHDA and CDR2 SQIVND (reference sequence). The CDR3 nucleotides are TGTGCCAGTAGCATCGACAGGGGAAATCAGCCCCAGCATTTT. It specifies CASSIDRGNQPQHF.

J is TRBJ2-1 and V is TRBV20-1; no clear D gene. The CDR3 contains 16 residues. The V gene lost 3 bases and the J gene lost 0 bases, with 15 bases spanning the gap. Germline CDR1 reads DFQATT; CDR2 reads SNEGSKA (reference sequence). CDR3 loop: CSASSDAKSSYNEQFF. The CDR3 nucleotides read TGCAGTGCTAGTTCTGACGCTAAAAGCTCCTACAATGAGCAGTTCTTC.

The CDR3 region is CASSLLSLNSPLHF. The CDR3 DNA sequence: TGTGCCAGCAGCTTATTGAGTCTTAATTCACCCCTCCACTTT. The rearrangement links TRBV7-9 to TRBJ1-6; D is uncertain. Per germline, CDR1 SEHNR and CDR2 FQNEAQ (reference sequence). Trimming shortened V by 2 bases and J by 6 bases, and 8 bases separated the two germline ends. The CDR3 totals 14 residues.

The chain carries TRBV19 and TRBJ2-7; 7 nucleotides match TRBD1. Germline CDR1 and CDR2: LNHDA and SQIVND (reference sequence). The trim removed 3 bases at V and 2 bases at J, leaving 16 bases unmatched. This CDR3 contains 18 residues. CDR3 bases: TGTGCCAGTAGTATTAGGGGTAGACAGGGAATGGATACCTACGAGCAGTACTTC. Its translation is CASSIRGRQGMDTYEQYF.

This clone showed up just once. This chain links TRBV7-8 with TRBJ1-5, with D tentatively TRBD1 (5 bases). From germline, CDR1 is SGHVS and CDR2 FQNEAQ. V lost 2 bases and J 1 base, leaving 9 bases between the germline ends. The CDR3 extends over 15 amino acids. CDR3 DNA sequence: TGTGCCAGCAGCTTAACCAGGGTCAGCAATCAGCCCCAGCATTTT. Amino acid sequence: CASSLTRVSNQPQHF.

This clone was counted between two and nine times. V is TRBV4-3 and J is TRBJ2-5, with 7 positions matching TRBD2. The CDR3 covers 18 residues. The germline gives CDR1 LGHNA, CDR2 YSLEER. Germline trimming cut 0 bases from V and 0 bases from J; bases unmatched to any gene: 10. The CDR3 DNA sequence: TGCGCCAGCAGCCAAGATGTGGACCTAGCGGCCTACCAAGAGACCCAGTACTTC. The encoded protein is CASSQDVDLAAYQETQYF.

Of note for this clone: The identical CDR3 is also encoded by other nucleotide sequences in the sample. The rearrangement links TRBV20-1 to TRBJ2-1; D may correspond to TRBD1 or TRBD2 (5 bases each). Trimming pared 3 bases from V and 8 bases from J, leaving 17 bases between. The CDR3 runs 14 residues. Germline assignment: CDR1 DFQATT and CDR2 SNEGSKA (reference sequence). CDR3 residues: CSASSGTSLHEQFF. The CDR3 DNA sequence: TGCAGTGCTAGTTCAGGGACCAGCTTGCATGAGCAGTTCTTC.

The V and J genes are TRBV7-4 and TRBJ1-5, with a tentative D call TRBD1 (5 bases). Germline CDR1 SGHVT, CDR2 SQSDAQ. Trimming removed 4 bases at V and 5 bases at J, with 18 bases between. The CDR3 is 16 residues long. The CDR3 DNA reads TGTGCCAGCAGCTCACCGCCGGGGCAGAGACATCAGCCCCAGCATTTT. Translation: CASSSPPGQRHQPQHF.

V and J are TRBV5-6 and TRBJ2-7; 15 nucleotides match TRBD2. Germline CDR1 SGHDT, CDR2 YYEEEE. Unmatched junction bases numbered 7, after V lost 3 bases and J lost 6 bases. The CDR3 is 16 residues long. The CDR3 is CASSWDGLAGGSEQYF. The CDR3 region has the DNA TGTGCCAGCAGCTGGGACGGACTAGCGGGGGGGTCCGAGCAGTACTTC.

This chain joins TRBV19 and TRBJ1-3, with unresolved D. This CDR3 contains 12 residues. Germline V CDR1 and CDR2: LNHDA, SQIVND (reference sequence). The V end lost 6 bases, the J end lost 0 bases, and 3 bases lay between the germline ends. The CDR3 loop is CASSNSGNTIYF. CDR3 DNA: TGTGCCAGTAGCAACTCTGGAAACACCATATATTTT. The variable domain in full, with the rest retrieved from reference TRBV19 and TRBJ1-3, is DGGITQSPKYLFRKEGQNVTLSCEQNLNHDAMYWYRQDPGQGLRLIYYSQIVNDFQKGDIAEGYSVSREKKESFPLTVTSAQKNPTAFYLCASSNSGNTIYFGEGSWLTVV.

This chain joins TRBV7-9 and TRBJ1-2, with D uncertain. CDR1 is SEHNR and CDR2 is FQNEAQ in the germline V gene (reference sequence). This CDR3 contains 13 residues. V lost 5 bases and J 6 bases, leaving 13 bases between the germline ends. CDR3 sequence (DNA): TGTGCCAGCAGCGCGAACCGGGTCGATGGCTACACCTTC. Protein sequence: CASSANRVDGYTF.

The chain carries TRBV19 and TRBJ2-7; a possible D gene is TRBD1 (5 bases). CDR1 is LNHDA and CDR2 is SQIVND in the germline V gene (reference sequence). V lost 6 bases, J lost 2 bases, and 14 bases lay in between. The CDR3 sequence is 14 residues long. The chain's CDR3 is CASRSGPGPYEQYF. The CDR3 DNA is TGTGCCAGTAGATCCGGCCCAGGGCCCTACGAGCAGTACTTC.

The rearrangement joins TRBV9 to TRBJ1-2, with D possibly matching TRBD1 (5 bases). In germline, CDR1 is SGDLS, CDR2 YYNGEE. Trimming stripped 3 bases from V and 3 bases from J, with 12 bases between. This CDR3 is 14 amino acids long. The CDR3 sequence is CASSGTDTDYGYTF. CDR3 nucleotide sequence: TGTGCCAGCAGCGGGACGGACACAGACTATGGCTACACCTTC.

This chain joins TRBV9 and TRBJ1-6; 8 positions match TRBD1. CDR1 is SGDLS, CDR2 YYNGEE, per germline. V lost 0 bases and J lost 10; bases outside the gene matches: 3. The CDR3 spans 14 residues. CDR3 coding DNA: TGTGCCAGCAGCGTAGCAGGGGGCGCCTCACCCCTCCACTTT. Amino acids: CASSVAGGASPLHF.

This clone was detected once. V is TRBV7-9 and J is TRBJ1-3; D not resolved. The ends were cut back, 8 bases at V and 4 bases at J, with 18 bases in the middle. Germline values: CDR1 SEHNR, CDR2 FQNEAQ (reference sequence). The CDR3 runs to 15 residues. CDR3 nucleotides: TGTGCCAGCCCAACCGACCGGGAAGGAGGAAACACCATATATTTT. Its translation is CASPTDREGGNTIYF. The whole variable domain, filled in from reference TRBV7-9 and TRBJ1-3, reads DTGVSQNPRHKITKRGQNVTFRCDPISEHNRLYWYRQTLGQGPEFLTYFQNEAQLEKSRLLSDRFSAERPKGSFSTLEIQRTEQGDSAMYLCASPTDREGGNTIYFGEGSWLTVV.

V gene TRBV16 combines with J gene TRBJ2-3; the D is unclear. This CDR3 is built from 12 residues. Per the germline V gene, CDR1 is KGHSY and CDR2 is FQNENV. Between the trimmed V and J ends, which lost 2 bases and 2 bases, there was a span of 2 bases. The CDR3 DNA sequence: TGTGCCAGCAGCCAACCCACAGATACGCAGTATTTT. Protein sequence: CASSQPTDTQYF.

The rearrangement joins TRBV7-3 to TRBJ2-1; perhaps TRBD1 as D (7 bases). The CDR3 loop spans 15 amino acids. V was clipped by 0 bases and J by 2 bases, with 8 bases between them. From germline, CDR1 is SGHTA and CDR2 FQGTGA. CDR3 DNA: TGTGCCAGCAGCTTAACCAGGGGGGCCTACAATGAGCAGTTCTTC. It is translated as CASSLTRGAYNEQFF. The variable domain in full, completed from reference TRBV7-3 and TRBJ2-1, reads GAGVSQTPSNKVTEKGKYVELRCDPISGHTALYWYRQSLGQGPEFLIYFQGTGAADDSGLPNDRFFAVRPEGSVSTLKIQRTERGDSAVYLCASSLTRGAYNEQFFGPGTRLTVL.